This T cell receptor beta chain was identified in a study of cytomegalovirus exposure and HLA in healthy donors. Findings and caveats of the study: Segments of the TCR beta V type were, in most cases, productive about 87% or about 30% of the time in an earlier analysis. Later analysis identified a missense DCLRE1C variant that was linked to TCR beta V- and J-gene trimming. Despite most TCR sequences being rare, some public TCRs occurred in many donors.

Primers for the PCR totalled 60 Vbeta and 13 Jbeta. Assay: immunoSEQ multiplex PCR; the TCRdb copy retains only in-frame clones and omits some. Altogether around 110,000 clones are present, approximately 70% being singletons, with the ten largest covering 0.85% to 0.9%. In the case of this clone: Its matching antigen is unknown. At the DNA level, this CDR3 is encoded by other sequences in the same sample as well.

Trimming took off 0 bases at V and 4 bases at J, with 4 bases between the two ends. CDR1 SGHTS and CDR2 YDEGEE come from the germline V gene. This CDR3 region has 12 residues. The sequence was obtained from a woman in her 30s in good health and CMV-seronegative. Specimen: PBMCs. The chain recombines TRBV5-8 with TRBJ1-1; unclear D gene. CDR3 loop: CASSLGATEAFF. DNA of the CDR3: TGTGCCAGCAGCTTGGGCGCCACTGAAGCTTTCTTT.